These 31 T cell receptor beta chains were all obtained from the same sample, sequenced in a study of OX40 agonist ivuxolimab in advanced cancers. TCRdb's table, derived via immunoSEQ multiplex PCR, lists solely in-frame clones and lacks some. This table holds 40,000 to 50,000 clones, approximately 86% found once. The specimen comprised CD4+ or CD8+ T cells sorted from blood, sampled in a trial of the OX40 agonist ivuxolimab. These receptors were obtained from an adult with an advanced solid tumor such as melanoma, head and neck, liver or kidney cancer.

The rearrangement uses TRBV7-9 and TRBJ1-1; D is ambiguous. Between the trimmed V and J ends, which lost 4 bases and 1 base, there was a span of 7 bases. Germline assignment: CDR1 SEHNR and CDR2 FQNEAQ (reference sequence). This CDR3 spans 13 amino acids. CDR3 sequence (DNA): TGTGCCAGCAGCTCTTCCGGGAACACTGAAGCTTTCTTT. It encodes CASSSSGNTEAFF.

This chain uses TRBV4-1 with TRBJ1-1; D gene uncertain. This CDR3 comprises 14 residues. V was cut by 0 bases and J by 1 base, with 6 bases left in between. Looked up from germline, CDR1 is MGHRA and CDR2 is YSYEKL. The CDR3 sequence: CASSQDGPNTEAFF. As DNA, the CDR3 is TGCGCCAGCAGCCAAGATGGGCCGAACACTGAAGCTTTCTTT.

There are a few counts of this clone. The V call is TRBV6-9, the J call TRBJ2-2, with D perhaps matching TRBD1 (6 bases). V was clipped by 7 bases and J by 6 bases, with 12 bases between them. CDR3 size: 13 residues. In germline, CDR1 is MNHGY, CDR2 SVAAGI. This CDR3 is CASTPPGAGELFF. The CDR3 DNA sequence: TGTGCCAGCACCCCTCCAGGGGCCGGGGAGCTGTTTTTT.

V and J are TRBV15 and TRBJ2-7, with 9 positions matching TRBD1. The CDR3 totals 14 residues. From germline, CDR1 is LNHNV and CDR2 YYDKDF (reference sequence). The V gene end was trimmed by 4 bases and the J gene end by 3 bases; junction bases not matched to a gene: 4. The CDR3 sequence: CATSNKDRGYEQYF. CDR3 nucleotide sequence: TGTGCCACCAGCAACAAGGACAGGGGCTACGAGCAGTACTTC.

This chain uses TRBV19 with TRBJ2-3, with 7 bases that match TRBD1. The CDR3 consists of 16 residues. Losses at the gene ends were 3 bases for V and 4 bases for J; bases not matched to a gene: 10. Germline CDR1 reads LNHDA; CDR2 reads SQIVND (reference sequence). For the CDR3, the DNA is TGTGCCAGTAGTATTCGACAGGGCATTATCGCAGATACGCAGTATTTT. This translates into CASSIRQGIIADTQYF.

This clone has only a few counts. The genes are TRBV19 and TRBJ1-6, with D possibly TRBD1 on 6 matching bases. Germline CDR1 is LNHDA and CDR2 is SQIVND (reference sequence). The CDR3 runs 13 residues. Trimming removed 11 bases from V and 7 bases from J, with 15 bases in between. CDR3 region: CASGGQSNSPLHF. Written as DNA, the CDR3 is TGTGCCTCCGGAGGACAGTCAAATTCACCCCTCCACTTT.

This clone appeared a few times. The chain couples TRBV5-4 to TRBJ1-6; 7 bases are a match to TRBD1. CDR1 and CDR2 (germline): SGHNT, YYREEE (reference sequence). CDR3 length: 19 amino acids. The J segment lost 0 bases and the V segment lost 0 bases, leaving 9 bases of the junction unmatched. CDR3: CASSLGPGGVSSYNSPLHF. The CDR3 DNA sequence: TGTGCCAGCAGCTTGGGGCCAGGGGGGGTTAGCTCCTATAATTCACCCCTCCACTTT.

The CDR3 DNA follows: TGTGCCACCAGCAGAGCCAAGGGGGCAGTCCAGCCCCAGCATTTT. Protein: CATSRAKGAVQPQHF. The V and J genes are TRBV15 and TRBJ1-5; 7 bases match TRBD1. Trimming took 1 base from V and 7 from J; bases not matched to a gene: 7. Looked up from germline, CDR1 is LNHNV and CDR2 is YYDKDF (reference sequence). This CDR3 is built from 15 residues.

This chain joins TRBV7-9 and TRBJ1-5; D remains ambiguous. This CDR3 region has 15 residues. The germline V and J ends were trimmed by 5 bases and 4 bases, with 15 bases remaining between them. Germline V gives CDR1 SEHNR, CDR2 FQNEAQ (reference sequence). The CDR3 region has the DNA TGTGCCAGCAGCCCATCACGGGCCCCGAATCAGCCCCAGCATTTT. Amino acids: CASSPSRAPNQPQHF.

The chain employs TRBV4-1 and TRBJ1-2; D is uncertain. Trimming took 0 bases from V and 3 from J, leaving 11 bases between them. The CDR3 contains 15 residues. Germline V CDR1 and CDR2: MGHRA, YSYEKL. The CDR3: CASSQEGSRHYGYTF. Here the CDR3 DNA reads TGCGCCAGCAGCCAAGAGGGGTCACGACACTATGGCTACACCTTC.

The genes are TRBV4-3 and TRBJ1-1; D is perhaps TRBD1 (5 bases). The CDR3 spans 16 residues. CDR1 is LGHNA, CDR2 YSLEER, per germline. Trimming took 0 bases from V and 1 from J, leaving 12 bases between them. The CDR3 protein is CASSQDRRGGNTEAFF. The DNA for the CDR3 is TGCGCCAGCAGCCAAGATAGGAGGGGCGGGAACACTGAAGCTTTCTTT.

The chain recombines TRBV4-1 with TRBJ2-7, with 7 bases fitting TRBD1. CDR1 and CDR2 (germline): MGHRA, YSYEKL. V trimming: 1 base; J trimming: 2 bases; junction bases outside the gene matches: 8. This CDR3 is 16 amino acids long. DNA of the CDR3: TGCGCCAGCAGCCAAGCCGGGGACAGAGCCACCTACGAGCAGTACTTC. Amino acids: CASSQAGDRATYEQYF.

The genes are TRBV4-3 and TRBJ2-1; 7 positions agree with TRBD2. V dropped 4 bases and J dropped 3; count of bases not matched to a gene: 6. Germline V gene sequence: CDR1 LGHNA, CDR2 YSLEER. The CDR3 length is 15 residues. The CDR3 is CASSLGGTYYNEQFF. CDR3 nucleotides: TGCGCCAGCAGCCTGGGGGGGACCTACTACAATGAGCAGTTCTTC.

J is TRBJ1-1 and V is TRBV2, with 11 bases aligning to TRBD1. J lost 3 bases, V lost 6 bases, and 3 bases had no gene match. Germline V lookup: CDR1 SNHLY, CDR2 FYNNEI. The CDR3 contains 14 residues. CDR3 DNA: TGTGCCAGCAGGGGGGGACAGGGGGACACTGAAGCTTTCTTT. Its protein product is CASRGGQGDTEAFF.

This chain links TRBV27 with TRBJ1-1; possible D gene TRBD1, 6 bases. The germline V gene encodes CDR1 MNHEY and CDR2 SMNVEV (reference sequence). V was trimmed by 6 bases and J by 8 bases, leaving 13 bases between them. CDR3 size: 12 residues. The CDR3 sequence is CASRSGTQEAFF. The CDR3 DNA reads as TGTGCCAGCAGATCCGGGACACAGGAAGCTTTCTTT.

The chain uses TRBV7-8 and TRBJ2-7, with D tentatively TRBD1 (6 bases). The V gene lost 10 bases and the J gene lost 1 base, with 14 bases spanning the gap. The germline gives CDR1 SGHVS, CDR2 FQNEAQ. CDR3 length: 13 residues. CDR3 nucleotides: TGTGCCACGAGTCCAGGGGTTTCCTACGAGCAGTACTTC. The encoded protein is CATSPGVSYEQYF.

The CDR3 DNA sequence: TGTGCCAGCAGCTTCGGGACAGAGCAGTTCTTC. This gives the protein CASSFGTEQFF. The chain combines TRBV7-9 with TRBJ2-1; perhaps TRBD1 as D (6 bases). Trimming cost V 3 bases and J 10 bases, with 7 bases left between them. The CDR3 loop spans 11 amino acids. The germline gives CDR1 SEHNR, CDR2 FQNEAQ (reference sequence).

In its sample, this clone was seen a few times. This chain joins TRBV30 and TRBJ1-2; D gene unclear. V was trimmed by 2 bases and J by 6 bases, leaving 10 bases between them. This CDR3 has 12 residues. CDR1 is GTSNPN and CDR2 is SVGIG in the germline V gene (reference sequence). As DNA, the CDR3 is TGTGCCTGGAGTTACCCATGGGATGGCTACACCTTC. Translation: CAWSYPWDGYTF.

The chain joins TRBV27 to TRBJ1-1, with TRBD1 as a possible D gene (5 bases). Germline V lookup: CDR1 MNHEY, CDR2 SMNVEV (reference sequence). Trimming pared 4 bases from V and 6 bases from J, leaving 15 bases between. The CDR3 has 14 residues. As DNA, the CDR3 is TGTGCCAGCAGTTGGATCGGGGCGACGGCTGAAGCTTTCTTT. It codes for CASSWIGATAEAFF.

The CDR3, as DNA: TGTGCCATCAGTGACTCGCAGCGAGGCCACGAGCAGTACTTC. Amino acid sequence: CAISDSQRGHEQYF. The genes are TRBV10-3 and TRBJ2-7, with D uncertain. The CDR3 extends over 14 amino acids. The V end lost 3 bases, the J end lost 5 bases, and 14 bases lay between the germline ends. Germline CDR1 ENHRY, CDR2 SYGVKD.

V and J are TRBV28 and TRBJ2-5; D not certain. CDR3 length equals 12 residues. Per the germline V gene, CDR1 is MDHEN and CDR2 is SYDVKM. Trimming stripped 7 bases from V and 4 bases from J, with 10 bases between. This CDR3 is CASNRVRETQYF. CDR3 nucleotides: TGTGCCAGCAACCGTGTTCGAGAGACCCAGTACTTC.

V gene TRBV7-6 combines with J gene TRBJ1-3; D is unclear. V was trimmed by 4 bases and J by 3 bases, leaving 7 bases between them. This CDR3 region has 13 residues. Germline-derived CDR1 and CDR2 are SGHVS and FNYEAQ. The CDR3 sequence is CASSSSYGNTIYF. The CDR3 coding sequence is TGTGCCAGCAGCTCGTCATATGGAAACACCATATATTTT.

The chain has TRBV2 and TRBJ1-1; D remains ambiguous. Between the trimmed V and J ends, which lost 6 bases and 6 bases, there was a span of 8 bases. The CDR3 length is 11 residues. Germline values: CDR1 SNHLY, CDR2 FYNNEI. The CDR3 DNA reads as TGTGCCAGCAGGGGTATCTCTGAAGCTTTCTTT. It encodes CASRGISEAFF.

The V call is TRBV9, the J call TRBJ2-1; no reliable D call. CDR1 is SGDLS, CDR2 YYNGEE, per germline. V shed 6 bases and J shed 9 bases, with 22 bases lying between them. There are 15 residues in the CDR3. The CDR3 nucleotides are TGTGCCAGCACGGTCGATTCGGTAATGTACGGTGAGCAGTTCTTC. Protein product: CASTVDSVMYGEQFF.

In this sample, this clone turned up once. The rearrangement uses TRBV4-2 and TRBJ2-1; 11 bases line up with TRBD2. This CDR3 is 17 amino acids long. Germline CDR1 is LGHNA and CDR2 is YNFKEQ. V shed 0 bases and J 3 bases; nucleotides not matched to a gene: 4. The CDR3 protein is CASSQEYGTSGYNEQFF. CDR3 DNA: TGTGCCAGCAGCCAAGAATACGGGACTAGCGGCTACAATGAGCAGTTCTTC.

The V and J genes are TRBV5-4 and TRBJ2-1; the D is unclear. Germline loops: CDR1 SGHNT, CDR2 YYREEE (reference sequence). This CDR3 is 12 amino acids long. V was cut by 3 bases and J by 10 bases, with 11 bases left in between. The CDR3 DNA sequence: TGTGCCAGCAGCTCGGACCCCTTCGAGCAGTTCTTC. Its translation is CASSSDPFEQFF.

The rearrangement uses TRBV7-9 and TRBJ2-5; no firm D call. This CDR3 region has 11 residues. V lost 4 bases to trimming and J lost 1 base, with 1 base between them. Germline loops: CDR1 SEHNR, CDR2 FQNEAQ (reference sequence). CDR3: CASSSQETQYF. The CDR3 coding sequence is TGTGCCAGCAGCTCCCAAGAGACCCAGTACTTC.

The chain uses TRBV7-9 and TRBJ2-2; no clear D gene. Per germline, CDR1 SEHNR and CDR2 FQNEAQ (reference sequence). V lost 5 bases to trimming and J lost 10 bases, with 14 bases between them. The CDR3 is made up of 13 amino acids. The CDR3 is CASSPEIALELFF. CDR3 bases: TGTGCCAGCAGCCCCGAGATAGCTTTGGAGCTGTTTTTT.

This clone turned up a few times. The V call is TRBV27, the J call TRBJ2-5; D ambiguous. Germline V lookup: CDR1 MNHEY, CDR2 SMNVEV (reference sequence). The CDR3 extends over 11 amino acids. Trimming shortened V by 4 bases and J by 2 bases, and 2 bases separated the two germline ends. This CDR3 is CASSSQETQYF. The CDR3 DNA follows: TGTGCCAGCAGTTCGCAAGAGACCCAGTACTTC.

In this sample, this clone turned up a few times. The chain combines TRBV2 with TRBJ1-5; 10 bases align to TRBD1. The germline CDR1 and CDR2 sequences are SNHLY and FYNNEI. Trimming took 6 bases from V and 0 from J; bases not matched to a gene: 5. The CDR3 extends over 16 amino acids. CDR3 sequence (DNA): TGTGCCAGCAGAGTCGACAGGGGGCTTAGCAATCAGCCCCAGCATTTT. Its protein product is CASRVDRGLSNQPQHF.

This clone showed up just once. V usage is TRBV6-1 and J usage is TRBJ2-3; 14 positions agree with TRBD2. The CDR3 contains 15 residues. CDR1 is MNHNS, CDR2 SASEGT, per germline. V was pared by 4 bases and J by 4 bases, with 1 base of the junction left unmatched. The CDR3 sequence is CASSGLAGGPDTQYF. DNA of the CDR3: TGTGCCAGCAGTGGACTAGCGGGAGGGCCAGATACGCAGTATTTT.